A single sample is the source of the 29 T cell receptor beta chains below, sequenced in a study of T cell changes during pregnancy in multiple sclerosis. TCRdb's table, derived via immunoSEQ multiplex PCR, lists solely in-frame clones and lacks some. This sample has 60,000 or so clones, with around nine tenths found just once. The material sequenced was peripheral blood from another person, used as feeder cells. The receptors here all came from a human donor whose cells served as feeder cells for cultures in a pregnancy study.

The count of this clone is one. The gene calls are TRBV15 and TRBJ2-7; tentative D call: TRBD1 (6 bases). The germline V gene has CDR1 LNHNV and CDR2 YYDKDF (reference sequence). Trimming stripped 0 bases from V and 6 bases from J, with 15 bases between. The CDR3 runs to 15 residues. In DNA form, the CDR3 reads TGTGCCACCAGCAGAGAGACGAACCCAGGGGCCGAGCAGTACTTC. This gives the protein CATSRETNPGAEQYF.

The J gene is TRBJ2-2, the V gene TRBV14, with TRBD1 matching 7 bases. The CDR3 spans 16 residues. Germline trimming cut 3 bases from V and 2 bases from J; bases unmatched to any gene: 6. Per germline, CDR1 SGHDN and CDR2 FVKESK. CDR3: CASSQLTGLNTGELFF. CDR3 nucleotides: TGTGCCAGCAGCCAGCTGACAGGGCTAAACACCGGGGAGCTGTTTTTT.

This chain connects TRBV6-6 to TRBJ1-5; TRBD1 agrees at 8 bases. Germline CDR1 is MNHNY and CDR2 is SVGAGI (reference sequence). There are 15 residues in the CDR3. The ends lost 2 bases at V and 3 bases at J; junction bases unmatched: 3. CDR3 amino acids: CASSYTGGNNQPQHF. The DNA of the CDR3 is TGTGCCAGCAGTTACACAGGGGGAAACAATCAGCCCCAGCATTTT.

J is TRBJ2-3 and V is TRBV5-1; D ambiguous. Per germline, CDR1 SGHRS and CDR2 YFSETQ. Trimming stripped 0 bases from V and 5 bases from J, with 13 bases between. The CDR3 runs to 15 residues. The CDR3 region has the DNA TGCGCCAGCAGCTTGGGGCTCAACCGCGGAGATACGCAGTATTTT. This translates into CASSLGLNRGDTQYF.

The gene calls are TRBV10-3 and TRBJ1-2; no definite D call. Germline lookup yields CDR1 ENHRY and CDR2 SYGVKD. The ends were cut back, 3 bases at V and 4 bases at J, with 9 bases in the middle. The CDR3 runs to 13 residues. CDR3 in amino acids: CAISDSAGYGYTF. Here the CDR3 DNA reads TGTGCCATCAGTGACAGCGCCGGCTATGGCTACACCTTC.

The J gene is TRBJ1-4, the V gene TRBV7-9; D is uncertain. Trimming took 1 base from V and 8 from J, leaving 17 bases between them. There are 16 residues in the CDR3. Germline V lookup: CDR1 SEHNR, CDR2 FQNEAQ (reference sequence). The CDR3 loop reads CASSLDQDRVREKLFF. Written as DNA, the CDR3 is TGTGCCAGCAGCTTAGATCAGGACCGAGTAAGAGAAAAACTGTTTTTT.

The V gene is TRBV5-6, the J gene TRBJ2-6, with D possibly being TRBD2 (6 bases). There are 18 residues in the CDR3. CDR1 is SGHDT, CDR2 YYEEEE, per germline. V was clipped by 2 bases and J by 1 base, with 16 bases between them. CDR3 nucleotides: TGTGCCAGCAGCTTAACGGGGACGACTAGGTCTGGGGCCAACGTCCTGACTTTC. It specifies CASSLTGTTRSGANVLTF.

The chain carries TRBV27 and TRBJ2-7, with TRBD2 identical over 14 bases. This CDR3 has 18 amino acids. Germline lookup yields CDR1 MNHEY and CDR2 SMNVEV (reference sequence). J gave up 6 bases and V 2 bases, and 12 bases lay outside the gene matches. CDR3 residues: CASSLPLTSGRAGVEQYF. The CDR3 coding sequence is TGTGCCAGCAGTTTACCCCTGACTAGCGGGAGGGCCGGGGTCGAGCAGTACTTC.

The chain combines TRBV2 with TRBJ2-5; D unclear. Germline V gives CDR1 SNHLY, CDR2 FYNNEI. The CDR3 has 16 residues. Trimming pared 2 bases from V and 0 bases from J, leaving 13 bases between. CDR3 bases: TGTGCCAGCAGTGAACTGACCCAGAAATACCAAGAGACCCAGTACTTC. Translating gives CASSELTQKYQETQYF.

The V call is TRBV6-4, the J call TRBJ2-1, with unresolved D. CDR3 length equals 16 residues. In germline, CDR1 is MRHNA, CDR2 SNTAGT. The V end lost 2 bases, the J end lost 0 bases, and 11 bases lay between the germline ends. CDR3 in amino acids: CASSDTKKTSYNEQFF. For the CDR3, the DNA is TGTGCCAGCAGTGACACTAAAAAAACCTCCTACAATGAGCAGTTCTTC.

This chain links TRBV4-3 with TRBJ2-5; 10 bases are a match to TRBD2. The germline CDR1 and CDR2 sequences are LGHNA and YSLEER. The CDR3 has 15 amino acids. V dropped 7 bases and J dropped 2; count of bases not matched to a gene: 7. The CDR3 sequence is CASTRGLAAQETQYF. CDR3 nucleotide sequence: TGCGCCAGCACCCGAGGACTAGCGGCACAAGAGACCCAGTACTTC.

The chain is built from TRBV10-3 and TRBJ1-5; tentatively, D is TRBD1 (6 bases). V was trimmed by 6 bases and J by 3 bases, leaving 12 bases between them. Germline values: CDR1 ENHRY, CDR2 SYGVKD. The CDR3 is made up of 14 amino acids. CDR3 DNA sequence: TGTGCCATCAGCTCGGACAGACACAATCAGCCCCAGCATTTT. Its translation: CAISSDRHNQPQHF.

V is TRBV23-1 and J is TRBJ1-2; D perhaps matches TRBD1 (5 bases). TRBV23-1 is given ORF status, its function remaining uncertain. The CDR3 length is 16 residues. The V and J ends lost 1 base and 0 bases respectively, with 12 bases between them. CDR3 sequence reads: CASSQFSRDSNYGYTF. CDR3 DNA: TGCGCCAGCAGTCAATTTAGCAGGGACTCTAACTATGGCTACACCTTC.

This chain uses TRBV19 with TRBJ1-5; tentative D call: TRBD1 (6 bases). The CDR3 is made up of 15 amino acids. V shed 4 bases and J shed 0 bases, with 10 bases lying between them. Germline V CDR1 and CDR2: LNHDA, SQIVND (reference sequence). DNA for the CDR3: TGTGCCAGTAGTACCCGGACAGATAGCAATCAGCCCCAGCATTTT. Residues: CASSTRTDSNQPQHF.

The V and J genes are TRBV7-9 and TRBJ2-2, with D hard to call. The CDR3 has 14 residues. The germline V gene has CDR1 SEHNR and CDR2 FQNEAQ (reference sequence). V shed 0 bases and J shed 1 base, with 3 bases lying between them. The CDR3 nucleotides are TGTGCCAGCAGCTTAGCAGGGAACACCGGGGAGCTGTTTTTT. This translates into CASSLAGNTGELFF. The variable domain in full, completed from reference TRBV7-9 and TRBJ2-2, reads DTGVSQNPRHKITKRGQNVTFRCDPISEHNRLYWYRQTLGQGPEFLTYFQNEAQLEKSRLLSDRFSAERPKGSFSTLEIQRTEQGDSAMYLCASSLAGNTGELFFGEGSRLTVL.

The chain has TRBV2 and TRBJ2-1; D gene uncertain. CDR1 SNHLY and CDR2 FYNNEI come from the germline V gene. The V end was cut by 8 bases, the J end by 3 bases, with 14 bases between. This CDR3 spans 14 amino acids. This CDR3 reads CASLPRSNYNEQFF. CDR3 sequence (DNA): TGTGCCAGCCTTCCCAGGTCGAACTACAATGAGCAGTTCTTC. The entire variable domain, with the rest obtained from reference TRBV2 and TRBJ2-1, is as follows: EPEVTQTPSHQVTQMGQEVILRCVPISNHLYFYWYRQILGQKVEFLVSFYNNEISEKSEIFDDQFSVERPDGSNFTLKIRSTKLEDSAMYFCASLPRSNYNEQFFGPGTRLTVL.

The chain links TRBV18 to TRBJ1-3; D call uncertain. The V gene's germline CDR1 is KGHSH and CDR2 LQKENI. Trimming removed 6 bases from V and 4 bases from J, with 16 bases in between. CDR3 length: 15 amino acids. CDR3 protein: CASSRLGSIGNTIYF. CDR3 nucleotides: TGTGCCAGCTCCCGACTCGGTTCTATCGGAAACACCATATATTTT.

The CDR3 is CASSEIYYQPQHF. The CDR3 DNA follows: TGTGCCAGCAGTGAAATATATTATCAGCCCCAGCATTTT. The rearrangement links TRBV6-1 to TRBJ1-5; D is unclear. The CDR3 consists of 13 residues. Trimming left V 2 bases short and J 5 bases short, with 7 bases between. Germline lookup yields CDR1 MNHNS and CDR2 SASEGT.

Concerning this clone: Germline is not matched at one junction end, which may reflect a read error. V and J are TRBV5-1 and TRBJ2-7, with D hard to call. Germline V gives CDR1 SGHRS, CDR2 YFSETQ. This CDR3 region has 13 residues. The CDR3 DNA reads as TGCGCCAGCAGTTTGGGATCTTACTACGAGCAGTACTTC. Amino acid sequence: CASSLGSYYEQYF.

This chain connects TRBV28 to TRBJ2-5; 8 bases are a match to TRBD2. Germline assignment: CDR1 MDHEN and CDR2 SYDVKM. V shed 7 bases and J 3 bases; nucleotides not matched to a gene: 10. The CDR3 has 15 amino acids. The CDR3 reads CASKALRGVKETQYF. CDR3 sequence (DNA): TGTGCCAGCAAGGCATTGCGGGGGGTCAAAGAGACCCAGTACTTC.

DNA for the CDR3: TGTGCCAGCAGCTTAGGAGGACAGCGGAATGAAAAACTGTTTTTT. This codes for CASSLGGQRNEKLFF. The rearrangement links TRBV7-9 to TRBJ1-4; tentatively, D is TRBD1 (6 bases). The germline V and J ends were trimmed by 1 base and 5 bases, with 11 bases remaining between them. The CDR3 contains 15 residues. Germline CDR1 SEHNR, CDR2 FQNEAQ (reference sequence).

Only a few counts were recorded for this clone. The chain carries TRBV4-3 and TRBJ1-2; D is uncertain. CDR3 length: 15 residues. With 0 bases removed from V and 0 bases from J, the gap between germline ends came to 8 bases. Germline V lookup: CDR1 LGHNA, CDR2 YSLEER. CDR3 coding DNA: TGCGCCAGCAGCCAAGATATGCCCACTAACTATGGCTACACCTTC. Its protein is CASSQDMPTNYGYTF.

The CDR3 sequence: CASSLGSGTLSGNTIYF. The CDR3 DNA reads TGTGCCAGCAGCTTAGGCTCCGGGACCCTCTCTGGAAACACCATATATTTT. The chain recombines TRBV7-2 with TRBJ1-3; possibly TRBD1 for D (5 bases). The V end was cut by 1 base, the J end by 0 bases, with 13 bases between. CDR1 and CDR2 (germline): SGHTA, FQGNSA. This CDR3 region has 17 residues. Drawing the rest from reference TRBV7-2 and TRBJ1-3, the complete variable domain is GAGVSQSPSNKVTEKGKDVELRCDPISGHTALYWYRQSLGQGLEFLIYFQGNSAPDKSGLPSDRFSAERTGGSVSTLTIQRTQQEDSAVYLCASSLGSGTLSGNTIYFGEGSWLTVV.

This clone has only a few counts. V usage is TRBV7-9 and J usage is TRBJ1-5; D gene ambiguous. The germline V and J ends were trimmed by 3 bases and 1 base, with 7 bases remaining between them. This CDR3 spans 14 amino acids. Germline CDR1 SEHNR, CDR2 FQNEAQ (reference sequence). DNA of the CDR3: TGTGCCAGCAGCTTGGGAATGAGCAATCAGCCCCAGCATTTT. Translating it yields CASSLGMSNQPQHF.

This chain connects TRBV5-6 to TRBJ1-5; 8 bases map to TRBD1. The V gene's germline CDR1 is SGHDT and CDR2 YYEEEE. The CDR3 has 15 amino acids. V lost 4 bases to trimming and J lost 4 bases; unmatched junction nucleotides: 7. The DNA for the CDR3 is TGTGCCAGCAGCCATTACGGACAGGGTAATCAGCCCCAGCATTTT. Protein product: CASSHYGQGNQPQHF.

The chain has TRBV10-3 and TRBJ1-1; 7 bases are a match to TRBD1. Trimming cost V 10 bases and J 3 bases; bases outside gene matches: 2. The CDR3 totals 11 residues. CDR1 ENHRY and CDR2 SYGVKD come from the germline V gene. This chain's CDR3 is CATGTDTEAFF. CDR3 nucleotides: TGTGCCACCGGGACAGACACTGAAGCTTTCTTT.

The CDR3 loop is CAIRDSTDTQYF. In nucleotides, the CDR3 is TGTGCCATCCGGGACAGCACAGATACGCAGTATTTT. The chain carries TRBV6-5 and TRBJ2-3; D may be TRBD1 or TRBD2 (5 bases each). The CDR3 extends over 12 amino acids. Looked up from germline, CDR1 is MNHEY and CDR2 is SVGAGI. The ends were cut back, 10 bases at V and 0 bases at J, with 8 bases in the middle.

The V and J genes are TRBV6-5 and TRBJ2-7; D not certain. The CDR3 length is 15 residues. Trimming took 8 bases from V and 4 from J, leaving 21 bases between them. Germline V gene lookup returns CDR1 MNHEY and CDR2 SVGAGI. The CDR3 loop reads CASHRGRTFSYEQYF. CDR3 nucleotides: TGTGCCAGCCACCGCGGACGGACCTTTTCTTACGAGCAGTACTTC.

The chain employs TRBV6-1 and TRBJ1-2; 7 bases fit TRBD1. Germline V gene data show CDR1 as MNHNS and CDR2 as SASEGT. Trimming took 3 bases from V and 4 from J; bases not matched to a gene: 5. The length of the CDR3 is 14 residues. DNA of the CDR3: TGTGCCAGCAGTGACCCTACAGGGGTCTATGGCTACACCTTC. Encoded protein: CASSDPTGVYGYTF.